This TCR beta chain came from a study of shared T cell receptors in the human thymus. The method was immunoSEQ multiplex PCR; TCRdb's version includes in-frame clones alone and lacks a portion of them. The repertoire consists of hundreds of thousands of clones, with 70% to 90% occurring once and the leading ten covering over 0.008%. Germline assignment: CDR1 MNHEY and CDR2 SVGAGI. CDR3 length: 14 residues. The V gene lost 8 bases and the J gene lost 0 bases, with 13 bases spanning the gap. This sample was also put to use in a study of human thymus T cells.

Sequencing used thymocytes. This receptor was taken from a boy younger than two with a congenital heart defect. The chain is built from TRBV6-5 and TRBJ2-5; D not certain. CDR3 nucleotides: TGTGCCAGCGGATCACCAGACAACCAAGAGACCCAGTACTTC. Its protein is CASGSPDNQETQYF.